This TCR beta chain was captured in a study of regulatory T cells in long-lasting Graves disease. This CDR3 is 16 amino acids long. The V end lost 2 bases, the J end lost 1 base, and 15 bases lay between the germline ends. Looked up from germline, CDR1 is MNHEY and CDR2 is SVGEGT. Time point specified: persistent/refractory GD, antithyroid drugs over 5 years with positive TRAb. TCR sequences were obtained from RNA taken from PBMCs. This clonotype came up a few times. For TCR beta, libraries came from iRepertoire HTBI primers and Arm-PCR of CDR3 regions. TCRdb re-derived calls from the multiplex PCR reads in MiXCR, one entry per CDR3 protein. The sample contains roughly 500,000 distinct CDR3 sequences, approximately 23% of which appear only once.

The sequencing here drew on peripheral blood mononuclear cells (PBMCs), taken when the disease was refractory, from a patient treated with antithyroid drugs. The rearrangement links TRBV6-2 or TRBV6-3 to TRBJ2-7; no definite D call. The origin of this receptor is a female donor with Graves disease. The CDR3 bases are TGTGCCAGCAGTTACAGGGTGCTAGTAGGATCCTACGAGCAGTACTTC. Its protein product is CASSYRVLVGSYEQYF.